This T cell receptor (beta chain) was identified in a study of identical twins. Whole-study results and caveats: It was possible that invariant MAIT and iNKT cells partly confounded the zero-insertion analyses. Models underestimated TCR alpha sharing (out-of-frame) in monozygotic twins.

Unique molecular identifiers were present on cDNA, and template switching added a universal primer site. A single record per CDR3 protein comes from TCRdb applying MiXCR to the 5' RACE reads. The sample holds about 500,000 distinct CDR3 sequences, 14% seen once. This clonotype was counted at least ten times. Its antigen is undetermined. Healthy Caucasians alone served as donors. The CDR3 length is 14 residues. V lost 1 base, J lost 4 bases, and 8 bases lay in between. Separately, the same data were catalogued under a study of yellow fever vaccine responses in identical twins.

The material sequenced was CD4+ T cells sorted from blood. The source of this sequence is a young woman in good health. The V and J genes are TRBV12-3 or TRBV12-4 and TRBJ2-1; perhaps TRBD1 as D (5 bases). The CDR3: CASSLERGYNEQFF. The CDR3 nucleotides are TGTGCCAGCAGTTTAGAAAGGGGTTACAATGAGCAGTTCTTC.